This TCR beta chain originates from a study of T cells in Graves' hyperthyroidism and ophthalmopathy. V lost 7 bases and J lost 0, with 16 bases in between. The length of the CDR3 is 16 residues. Germline V gives CDR1 KGHDR, CDR2 SFDVKD. This clonotype appeared many times. RNA transcripts provided the source from which TCR beta CDR3 regions were amplified. When the TCR CDR3 underwent first-round RT-PCR, the HTBI primer set was used. TCRdb reanalysed the multiplex PCR reads using MiXCR and keeps one entry per CDR3 protein. The sample carries about 360,000 distinct CDR3 sequences, less than 15% recorded once.

The rearrangement links TRBV24-1 to TRBJ2-3, with a tentative D call TRBD2 (6 bases). The source is a woman between 18 and 29 years old with Graves' hyperthyroidism. Sequencing was done on a sample of blood. The CDR3 region has the DNA TGTGCCACCAGCGAAACGGGACTGATAAGCACAGATACGCAGTATTTT. Amino acids: CATSETGLISTDTQYF.